The clone carrying this T cell receptor beta chain was observed a handful of times. This CDR3 comprises 13 residues. Trimming removed 5 bases at V and 10 bases at J, with 16 bases between. Germline loops: CDR1 SGHTA, CDR2 FQGNSA. These data belong to a study of blood T cell repertoires in COVID-19. Study information: Acute-phase and convalescent COVID-19 samples originated in the United States, Italy and Spain.

Original processing notes: Counts of nucleated cells, estimated from reference gene primer amplification, were obtained. Only in-frame clones appear in the TCRdb table, and some are missing; sequencing was by immunoSEQ multiplex PCR. V, J and clone size reflect that table, while D and trimming were determined from the DNA. Of about 190,000 clones in the sample, approximately 79% were seen once. Sequencing was carried out using peripheral blood. The chain recombines TRBV7-2 with TRBJ2-3; possible D gene TRBD1, 5 bases. The source is a woman aged 50 to 65 with acute or convalescent COVID-19. The CDR3 region has the DNA TGTGCCAGCAGCGAACCCGCAGGGTTGGCGCAGTATTTT. Translation: CASSEPAGLAQYF.